Following are 32 T cell receptor beta chains from one sample sequenced in a study of early T cells in non-severe SARS-CoV-2 infection. MiXCR was run by TCRdb on the 5' RACE reads, yielding one entry per CDR3 protein. The data hold fewer than 85,000 distinct CDR3 sequences, with over 8.5% observed a single time. Sequenced: whole blood. The source of these receptors is an adult who was a healthcare worker with PCR-confirmed SARS-CoV-2 infection or an uninfected control (not recorded which).

This chain connects TRBV7-6 to TRBJ2-3, with D possibly TRBD1 on 6 matching bases. This CDR3 contains 20 residues. Germline values: CDR1 SGHVS, CDR2 FNYEAQ. Trimming pared 6 bases from V and 2 bases from J, leaving 30 bases between. In DNA, the CDR3 is TGTGCCAGCAGTCCCACAGGGCGACCCTCCCCAGGGACGGACACAGATACGCAGTATTTT. Its translation is CASSPTGRPSPGTDTDTQYF.

The table lists this clonotype with a few counts. This sequence joins TRBV12-3 or TRBV12-4 and TRBJ2-3, with 7 bases matching TRBD1. V dropped 2 bases and J dropped 2; count of bases not matched to a gene: 7. The CDR3 covers 16 residues. For the CDR3, the DNA is TGTGCCAGCAGTTTACAGACAGGGAAAAACACAGATACGCAGTATTTT. Residues: CASSLQTGKNTDTQYF.

At least ten counts were recorded for this clonotype. The CDR3 coding sequence is TGTGCCAGCAGCTTACGGGGGATCCCCCCCGAGGGACCCCTCCACTTT. Translation gives CASSLRGIPPEGPLHF. V gene TRBV7-8 combines with J gene TRBJ1-6, with D tentatively TRBD1 (5 bases). The CDR3 runs 16 residues. Germline V gene data show CDR1 as SGHVS and CDR2 as FQNEAQ. The ends were cut back, 2 bases at V and 12 bases at J, with 20 bases in the middle.

The chain joins TRBV6-1 to TRBJ2-5; D remains ambiguous. Trimming removed 2 bases from V and 4 bases from J, with 11 bases in between. Looked up from germline, CDR1 is MNHNS and CDR2 is SASEGT. The CDR3 runs to 14 residues. CDR3 protein: CASSESWRRETQYF. In nucleotides, the CDR3 is TGTGCCAGCAGTGAATCTTGGCGACGAGAGACCCAGTACTTC.

This chain uses TRBV13 with TRBJ2-7; D is undetermined. Germline lookup yields CDR1 PRHDT and CDR2 FYEKMQ (reference sequence). CDR3 length equals 14 residues. The germline V and J ends were trimmed by 1 base and 1 base, with 8 bases remaining between them. CDR3 region: CASSLETNSYEQYF. Here the CDR3 DNA reads TGTGCCAGCAGCTTAGAGACAAATTCCTACGAGCAGTACTTC.

The chain joins TRBV28 to TRBJ1-4, with D maybe TRBD1 (6 bases). This CDR3 is built from 14 residues. The germline V gene encodes CDR1 MDHEN and CDR2 SYDVKM. V lost 1 base, J lost 7 bases, and 10 bases lay in between. The CDR3 nucleotides are TGTGCCAGCAGTTTATCGGCCAGGGGTGAAAAACTGTTTTTT. It encodes CASSLSARGEKLFF. Supplemented by reference TRBV28 and TRBJ1-4, the full variable domain reads DVKVTQSSRYLVKRTGEKVFLECVQDMDHENMFWYRQDPGLGLRLIYFSYDVKMKEKGDIPEGYSVSREKKERFSLILESASTNQTSMYLCASSLSARGEKLFFGSGTQLSVL.

This clonotype was recorded at least ten times. This rearrangement joins TRBV20-1 to TRBJ1-2; 10 bases line up with TRBD1. Germline V gives CDR1 DFQATT, CDR2 SNEGSKA (reference sequence). The CDR3 consists of 14 residues. CDR3 amino acids: CRGGQGPQLDGYTF. In DNA form, the CDR3 reads TGCAGAGGGGGACAGGGGCCCCAATTGGATGGCTACACCTTC.

This clonotype appeared many times. The chain joins TRBV20-1 to TRBJ1-1; 9 bases align to TRBD1. V dropped 0 bases and J dropped 4; count of bases not matched to a gene: 18. The CDR3 covers 19 residues. The V gene's germline CDR1 is DFQATT and CDR2 SNEGSKA (reference sequence). CDR3 amino acids: CSARDRQRVDRGVTTEAFF. CDR3 nucleotide sequence: TGCAGTGCTAGAGATAGACAACGGGTGGACAGGGGAGTCACCACTGAAGCTTTCTTT.

The rearrangement links TRBV30 to TRBJ1-1; a weak D match, TRBD1 (5 bases). V lost 8 bases, J lost 11 bases, and 12 bases lay in between. This CDR3 contains 9 residues. Germline values: CDR1 GTSNPN, CDR2 SVGIG (reference sequence). For the CDR3, the DNA is TGTGCCGGGGGACCGGGTGCTTTCTTT. Its protein product is CAGGPGAFF.

In this sample, this clonotype turned up many times. The V and J genes are TRBV6-2 or TRBV6-3 and TRBJ2-3; D may match TRBD1 or TRBD2 (5 bases each). The CDR3 contains 14 residues. V was cut by 5 bases and J by 7 bases, with 16 bases left in between. Germline assignment: CDR1 MNHEY and CDR2 SVGEGT. The CDR3, as DNA: TGTGCCAGCAGTCCACCCCCGAGGGGACATACGCAGTATTTT. This translates into CASSPPPRGHTQYF.

This clonotype turned up a few times. V and J are TRBV20-1 and TRBJ2-3; D ambiguous. V lost 4 bases and J 4 bases, leaving 12 bases between the germline ends. CDR3 length: 13 amino acids. Germline V gene lookup returns CDR1 DFQATT and CDR2 SNEGSKA (reference sequence). CDR3 nucleotides: TGCAGTGCTAACTACCCGAGAGCAGATACGCAGTATTTT. Translation gives CSANYPRADTQYF.

This clonotype has just a few counts. Germline is not matched at one junction end, which may reflect a read error. The chain employs TRBV5-1 and TRBJ2-6, with TRBD1 matching 12 bases. Germline CDR1 and CDR2: SGHRS and YFSETQ. This CDR3 contains 18 residues. The chain's CDR3 is CVSSHPGTGGAGANVLTF. CDR3 nucleotide sequence: TGCGTCAGCAGCCACCCCGGGACAGGGGGCGCTGGGGCCAACGTCCTGACTTTC.

Many counts were recorded for this clonotype. The chain combines TRBV4-1 with TRBJ1-3; D may be TRBD1 (6 bases). V was cut by 0 bases and J by 4 bases, with 10 bases left in between. The CDR3 extends over 15 amino acids. The germline gives CDR1 MGHRA, CDR2 YSYEKL. For the CDR3, the DNA is TGCGCCAGCAGCCAAGAGGGGGCTACGGGAAACACCATATATTTT. Protein sequence: CASSQEGATGNTIYF.

This clonotype was picked up a small number of times. The chain has TRBV2 and TRBJ2-1; a possible D gene is TRBD2 (6 bases). The CDR3 is 15 amino acids. Germline V gives CDR1 SNHLY, CDR2 FYNNEI. V was pared by 4 bases and J by 6 bases, with 16 bases between. The CDR3 sequence: CASSGGLGTGNEQFF. CDR3 DNA sequence: TGTGCCAGCAGTGGGGGACTGGGCACGGGCAATGAGCAGTTCTTC.

This clonotype has ten or more counts. V gene TRBV29-1 combines with J gene TRBJ1-1; D is ambiguous. Germline loops: CDR1 SQVTM, CDR2 ANQGSEA. The CDR3 is made up of 12 amino acids. Trimming took 2 bases from V and 7 from J, leaving 11 bases between them. The CDR3 loop is CSVETTVIEAFF. DNA for the CDR3: TGCAGCGTTGAAACTACAGTAATTGAAGCTTTCTTT.

The sample holds many counts of this clonotype. The J gene is TRBJ2-7, the V gene TRBV5-1; D might be TRBD1 or TRBD2, each matching 5 bases. This CDR3 comprises 13 residues. Germline V lookup: CDR1 SGHRS, CDR2 YFSETQ. Trimming stripped 4 bases from V and 2 bases from J, with 10 bases between. CDR3 sequence: CASSGDGTYEQYF. CDR3 coding DNA: TGCGCCAGCAGCGGGGACGGAACCTACGAGCAGTACTTC.

In its sample, this clonotype was seen many times. The chain joins TRBV5-5 to TRBJ1-5, with a weak D call TRBD1 (5 bases). The CDR3 spans 15 residues. The V end lost 0 bases, the J end lost 3 bases, and 10 bases lay between the germline ends. The germline CDR1 and CDR2 sequences are SGHKS and YYEKEE (reference sequence). The CDR3 coding sequence is TGTGCCAGCAGCTTGGCGGGGCGGGACAATCAGCCCCAGCATTTT. This translates into CASSLAGRDNQPQHF.

This clonotype was seen repeatedly, ten times or more. The chain couples TRBV30 to TRBJ1-1; D uncertain. Germline assignment: CDR1 GTSNPN and CDR2 SVGIG (reference sequence). The CDR3 has 13 amino acids. The V end was cut by 0 bases, the J end by 1 base, with 6 bases between. CDR3 DNA sequence: TGTGCCTGGAGTGTTAACAGGAACACTGAAGCTTTCTTT. Amino acids: CAWSVNRNTEAFF.

This clonotype was detected a few times. The V gene is TRBV5-5, the J gene TRBJ2-1, with D unresolved. Per the germline V gene, CDR1 is SGHKS and CDR2 is YYEKEE (reference sequence). This CDR3 has 14 amino acids. The V and J ends lost 0 bases and 6 bases respectively, with 10 bases between them. CDR3 nucleotide sequence: TGTGCCAGCAGCTTGGGGCTCTCCACCAATGAGCAGTTCTTC. Its protein product is CASSLGLSTNEQFF.

This clonotype has a handful of counts. This chain uses TRBV28 with TRBJ1-1; D gene unclear. Germline values: CDR1 MDHEN, CDR2 SYDVKM. The CDR3 has 13 amino acids. The V and J ends lost 6 bases and 1 base respectively, with 9 bases between them. CDR3 nucleotide sequence: TGTGCCAGCAGGCGGACGCGGAACACTGAAGCTTTCTTT. This encodes CASRRTRNTEAFF.

In its sample, this clonotype was seen many times. V gene TRBV19 combines with J gene TRBJ2-6, with a weak D call TRBD1 (5 bases). This CDR3 has 15 residues. Germline V gene data show CDR1 as LNHDA and CDR2 as SQIVND (reference sequence). The V end was cut by 7 bases, the J end by 2 bases, with 12 bases between. This CDR3 reads CASKLREAGANVLTF. The CDR3 DNA reads TGTGCCAGTAAACTCAGGGAAGCTGGGGCCAACGTCCTGACTTTC.

This clonotype was found many times. The chain links TRBV27 to TRBJ2-1, with 11 bases identical to TRBD1. Germline-derived CDR1 and CDR2 are MNHEY and SMNVEV (reference sequence). Germline trimming cut 5 bases from V and 15 bases from J; bases unmatched to any gene: 9. The CDR3 loop spans 13 amino acids. CDR3 nucleotide sequence: TGTGCCAGCAGTCCCCCGGGACAGGGGGTGGGGTTCTTC. Translated: CASSPPGQGVGFF.

V gene TRBV19 combines with J gene TRBJ1-5, with 8 positions matching TRBD1. J was trimmed by 7 bases and V by 7 bases; bases with no gene match: 12. The germline gives CDR1 LNHDA, CDR2 SQIVND (reference sequence). The CDR3 is 15 residues long. Written as DNA, the CDR3 is TGTGCCAGTACCTCCCTTACAGGGGGATTCCAGCCCCAGCATTTT. It translates to CASTSLTGGFQPQHF.

This clonotype turned up a few times. The chain employs TRBV12-3 or TRBV12-4 and TRBJ2-1; 7 bases map to TRBD1. This CDR3 spans 14 amino acids. The junction had 9 bases not matched to a gene; V was cut back by 10 bases and J by 3 bases. Written as DNA, the CDR3 is TGTGCCACCTCAGACAGGGCCCGCTACAATGAGCAGTTCTTC. Protein product: CATSDRARYNEQFF.

The genes are TRBV7-8 and TRBJ2-1, with 7 bases fitting TRBD1. Germline V CDR1 and CDR2: SGHVS, FQNEAQ. Unmatched junction bases numbered 15, after V lost 2 bases and J lost 5 bases. This CDR3 has 18 residues. CDR3 bases: TGTGCCAGCAGCTTAAAACCGTTGGGGGACAGAAGGAACAATGAGCAGTTCTTC. Protein: CASSLKPLGDRRNNEQFF.

CDR3 nucleotide sequence: TGTGCCAGCAGCGCGACAGGGTCGGCTAGCTGGGGAGATACGCAGTATTTT. Its protein product is CASSATGSASWGDTQYF. The chain employs TRBV27 and TRBJ2-3; 7 nucleotides line up with TRBD1. The CDR3 loop spans 17 amino acids. CDR1 is MNHEY, CDR2 SMNVEV, per germline (reference sequence). The V gene end was trimmed by 6 bases and the J gene end by 5 bases; junction bases not matched to a gene: 17.

This clonotype was detected ten times or more. The chain joins TRBV9 to TRBJ2-2; D is possibly TRBD2 (6 bases). The germline V and J ends were trimmed by 2 bases and 0 bases, with 8 bases remaining between them. This CDR3 has 15 residues. The V gene's germline CDR1 is SGDLS and CDR2 YYNGEE. This CDR3 reads CASSVSGPNTGELFF. CDR3 DNA: TGTGCCAGCAGCGTTAGCGGACCGAACACCGGGGAGCTGTTTTTT.

This clonotype was counted a few times. The J gene is TRBJ2-7, the V gene TRBV28, with D perhaps matching TRBD1 or TRBD2 (5 bases each). This CDR3 is 13 amino acids long. V was trimmed by 5 bases and J by 7 bases, leaving 15 bases between them. The germline gives CDR1 MDHEN, CDR2 SYDVKM. CDR3 nucleotides: TGTGCCAGCAGTCCCCCTACTAGGGGTGAGCAGTACTTC. Amino acids: CASSPPTRGEQYF.

This clonotype has a count of ten or more. CDR3 amino acids: CASSRPSGFGANVLTF. CDR3 coding DNA: TGTGCCAGCAGTCGGCCTTCGGGGTTTGGGGCCAACGTCCTGACTTTC. The rearrangement uses TRBV28 and TRBJ2-6; D may be TRBD2 (5 bases). Between the trimmed V and J ends, which lost 5 bases and 3 bases, there was a span of 14 bases. CDR1 MDHEN and CDR2 SYDVKM come from the germline V gene. CDR3 length: 16 amino acids.

This clonotype was seen only once. The CDR3, as DNA: TGTGCCAGCGGGAGGCATCCAGATACGCAGTATTTT. As protein: CASGRHPDTQYF. The chain employs TRBV6-1 and TRBJ2-3; D possibly corresponds to TRBD2 (6 bases). Trimming removed 8 bases from V and 4 bases from J, with 10 bases in between. From germline, CDR1 is MNHNS and CDR2 SASEGT. The CDR3 totals 12 residues.

Worth noting for this clonotype: One end of the junction fails to match germline, which may point to a read error. This rearrangement joins TRBV5-1 to TRBJ2-7; D perhaps matches TRBD1 (8 bases). The CDR3 loop spans 15 amino acids. Germline loops: CDR1 SGHRS, CDR2 YFSETQ. DNA of the CDR3: TGCACCAGCAGTCAGGGGGCGGGAGCTTCCTACGAGCAGTACTTC. Protein product: CTSSQGAGASYEQYF.

This clonotype was recorded many times. The V call is TRBV5-1, the J call TRBJ2-3; possible D gene TRBD2, 6 bases. The V and J ends lost 0 bases and 8 bases respectively, with 19 bases between them. Germline V CDR1 and CDR2: SGHRS, YFSETQ. This CDR3 has 16 amino acids. CDR3 nucleotide sequence: TGCGCCAGCAGCTTGGGGGGGACTTGGAGCTTCGGTACGCAGTATTTT. Translated: CASSLGGTWSFGTQYF.